These 4 T cell receptor beta chains originate from one sample sequenced in a study of response to subunit inactivated influenza vaccine. TCRdb ran MiXCR on the RT-PCR reads and lists one entry per CDR3 protein. Among approximately 570,000 distinct CDR3 sequences, less than 8% were seen once, and the ten largest hold over 10%. Sequences were derived from PBMCs from blood, sampled approximately 25 months after vaccination. The receptors stem from a man in his fifties or sixties who received an inactivated influenza vaccine.

The sample holds a few counts of this clonotype. V is TRBV5-1 and J is TRBJ1-5, with 7 bases that match TRBD1. CDR3 length: 14 residues. Trimming cost V 0 bases and J 7 bases; bases outside gene matches: 4. From germline, CDR1 is SGHRS and CDR2 YFSETQ. Here the CDR3 reads CASSLGQGKQPQHF. CDR3 bases: TGCGCCAGCAGCTTGGGACAGGGTAAACAGCCCCAGCATTTT.

This clonotype was counted only a few times. The gene calls are TRBV5-1 and TRBJ1-2; 9 nucleotides align to TRBD1. The CDR3 contains 13 residues. CDR1 and CDR2 (germline): SGHRS, YFSETQ. V lost 4 bases to trimming and J lost 6 bases; unmatched junction nucleotides: 4. This CDR3 is CASSEGQGNGYTF. CDR3 nucleotide sequence: TGCGCCAGCAGCGAGGGACAGGGAAATGGCTACACCTTC.

V usage is TRBV7-8 and J usage is TRBJ2-5; D is undetermined. CDR1 and CDR2 from the germline V gene are SGHVS and FQNEAQ. The CDR3 length is 14 residues. The V end lost 0 bases, the J end lost 5 bases, and 10 bases lay between the germline ends. The CDR3 bases are TGTGCCAGCAGCTTAGCGATGCGCCGGGAGACCCAGTACTTC. Translated: CASSLAMRRETQYF.

The chain combines TRBV28 with TRBJ1-1, with D unclear. V was clipped by 7 bases and J by 7 bases, with 16 bases between them. There are 13 residues in the CDR3. Germline assignment: CDR1 MDHEN and CDR2 SYDVKM. CDR3 residues: CASIPGRYLEAFF. CDR3 in DNA: TGTGCCAGCATCCCCGGGCGGTATCTTGAAGCTTTCTTT.